The rows below give T cell receptor beta chains drawn from one sample of a study of cytomegalovirus exposure and HLA in healthy donors. Assay: immunoSEQ multiplex PCR; the TCRdb copy retains only in-frame clones and omits some. The sample contains approximately 210,000 clones, about 87% of which appear only once. Sequenced: PBMCs. The receptors here all came from a young woman in good health and CMV-seronegative. Each CDR3 is given with its conserved first and last residue. Fields, in order: D gene, J gene, clone size, V gene, CDR3 protein, CDR3 DNA. D genes are given only for firm matches. Clone size is given for some rows only: seen once, a few or many times, or a class if the clone is expanded.

NA TRBJ2-7 NA TRBV6-5 CASSSPYYEQYF TGTGCCAGCAGTTCTCCCTATTACGAGCAGTACTTC
TRBD1 TRBJ2-7 NA TRBV25-1 CASNADRGSYEQYF TGTGCCAGCAACGCGGACAGGGGATCCTACGAGCAGTACTTC
TRBD1 TRBJ2-1 few TRBV4-3 CASSRDRGNNEQFF TGCGCCAGCAGCCGGGACAGGGGGAACAATGAGCAGTTCTTC
TRBD1 TRBJ1-6 NA TRBV5-1 CASSPGQGDSPLHF TGCGCCAGCAGCCCCGGACAGGGAGATTCACCCCTCCACTTT
NA TRBJ1-2 NA TRBV18 CASSPAGNTNYGYTF TGTGCCAGCTCACCAGCGGGGAATACTAACTATGGCTACACCTTC
NA TRBJ1-2 NA TRBV20-1 CSATGISGYTF TGCAGTGCCACAGGGATCTCTGGCTACACCTTC
TRBD1 TRBJ1-2 NA TRBV15 CATSIGTGHYGYTF TGTGCCACCAGCATCGGGACAGGACACTATGGCTACACCTTC
NA TRBJ1-5 NA TRBV28 CASRAYGTTGNQPQHF TGTGCCAGCAGGGCTTACGGGACAACAGGCAATCAGCCCCAGCATTTT
NA TRBJ1-1 few TRBV4-3 CASGGPDTEAFF TGCGCCAGCGGGGGCCCGGACACTGAAGCTTTCTTT
TRBD1 TRBJ1-4 once TRBV7-8 CASSPRRGTEKLFF TGTGCCAGCAGCCCTCGCAGGGGGACTGAAAAACTGTTTTTT
TRBD1 TRBJ1-5 once TRBV28 CASLPDRVAQPQHF TGTGCCAGCCTTCCGGACAGGGTGGCTCAGCCCCAGCATTTT
TRBD1 TRBJ2-7 NA TRBV14 CASRSRDRVEEQYF TGTGCCAGCAGATCTCGGGACAGGGTGGAGGAGCAGTACTTC
TRBD2 TRBJ2-1 NA TRBV9 CASSVEGSGNSYNEQFF TGTGCCAGCAGCGTAGAAGGTAGCGGGAATTCCTACAATGAGCAGTTCTTC
TRBD1 TRBJ1-5 NA TRBV7-8 CASSLPRQGAGQPQHF TGTGCCAGCAGCTTGCCTAGACAGGGGGCGGGACAGCCCCAGCATTTT
NA TRBJ1-1 NA TRBV7-9 CASSFRDENTEAFF TGTGCCAGCAGCTTCAGGGATGAGAACACTGAAGCTTTCTTT
NA TRBJ2-1 NA TRBV4-2 CASCSSAACDHNEQFF TGTGCCAGCTGCTCCTCTGCGGCGTGTGACCACAATGAGCAGTTCTTC
TRBD2 TRBJ2-3 NA TRBV10-3 CATNRGSGRPDTQYF TGTGCCACCAACCGGGGTAGCGGGAGACCAGATACGCAGTATTTT
NA TRBJ2-4 NA TRBV19 CASSIGGNQNIQYF TGTGCCAGTAGTATCGGGGGAAATCAAAACATTCAGTACTTC
TRBD1 TRBJ1-1 NA TRBV2 CASKSGGPEAFF TGTGCCAGCAAATCAGGGGGACCCGAAGCTTTCTTT
TRBD2 TRBJ2-3 NA TRBV7-9 CASSLGLAGTDTQYF TGTGCCAGCAGCTTGGGACTAGCGGGCACAGATACGCAGTATTTT
NA TRBJ2-7 NA TRBV4-3 CASSEAGEGYEQYF TGCGCCAGCAGCGAAGCAGGGGAGGGGTACGAGCAGTACTTC
NA TRBJ1-2 NA TRBV11-2 CASTPGGPYGYTF TGTGCCAGCACCCCCGGGGGGCCATATGGCTACACCTTC
NA TRBJ1-1 once TRBV4-1 CASSRVTGANTEAFF TGCGCCAGCAGCCGAGTCACTGGGGCTAACACTGAAGCTTTCTTT
TRBD2 TRBJ2-7 NA TRBV11-3 CASSSRGWDSGRIMSYEQYF TGTGCCAGCAGCTCCCGGGGGTGGGATAGCGGGAGAATCATGAGCTACGAGCAGTACTTC
TRBD2 TRBJ2-3 NA TRBV19 CASSISGRGYSTDTQYF TGTGCCAGTAGTATATCCGGGAGGGGATATAGCACAGATACGCAGTATTTT
NA TRBJ1-2 NA TRBV6-5 CASSYSRSGTNYGYTF TGTGCCAGCAGTTACTCGAGATCAGGGACTAACTATGGCTACACCTTC
NA TRBJ2-1 NA TRBV10-3 CAISGIQGSYNEQFF TGTGCCATCAGTGGGATACAGGGCTCCTACAATGAGCAGTTCTTC
TRBD1 TRBJ1-2 NA TRBV10-3 CAISARTGEGGYTF TGTGCCATCAGCGCCCGGACAGGGGAAGGTGGCTACACCTTC
TRBD2 TRBJ2-3 NA TRBV30 CAWEGGRGTDTQYF TGTGCCTGGGAGGGCGGGAGAGGGACAGATACGCAGTATTTT
NA TRBJ2-7 NA TRBV4-1 CASSQVWLTDTTYEQYF TGCGCCAGCAGCCAAGTTTGGCTTACGGACACAACCTACGAGCAGTACTTC
TRBD1 TRBJ1-2 NA TRBV28 CASSLGDRANYGYTF TGTGCCAGCAGTTTAGGGGACAGGGCAAACTATGGCTACACCTTC